The source of this T cell receptor (beta chain) is a study of shared clonotypes between healthy human individuals. About the research overall: Each donor's CD8 memory used one plate, CD8 naive two, each CD4 subset three. General observations from the study: Naive subsets tended to show greater estimated richness than memory subsets.

CDR1 and CDR2 (germline): SGHAT, FQNNGV. J lost 3 bases, V lost 3 bases, and 5 bases had no gene match. CDR3 length: 16 amino acids. Naive CD8 isolation took CD45RO-negative cells positively selected for CCR7 and excluded terminally differentiated effector memory CD45RA+ cells. The study drew its donors from healthy HIV-negative adults without recent acute infections or vaccinations. Deep level was the assay's run setting. Generated by immunoSEQ multiplex PCR, the TCRdb table keeps only in-frame clones and is missing some. The sample records some 1,900,000 clones, about 95% being singletons. As to this clone: Its antigen is not known.

The sample taken for sequencing was naive CD8+ T cells sorted from blood. This TCR was sampled from a man between 18 and 35 years old in good health. This chain links TRBV11-2 with TRBJ2-3, with 11 bases identical to TRBD2. Here the CDR3 DNA reads TGTGCCAGCAGCTTGCTTAGCGGGGGGGGAACAGATACGCAGTATTTT. Residues: CASSLLSGGGTDTQYF.